This T cell receptor (beta chain) was found in a study of cytomegalovirus exposure and HLA in healthy donors. As for the study in general: It was reported in a later analysis that the same platform had been used for the roughly 110 validation repertoires as for the approximately 700 first-cohort repertoires. The study, taken as a whole, reports: TCR beta chains numbering more than 150 were designated cytomegalovirus-associated. Cytomegalovirus status was reportedly diagnosed by the classifier with high sensitivity and specificity.

Sequencing used immunoSEQ multiplex PCR; TCRdb keeps in-frame clones, though not all of them. In the table there are 150,000 to 200,000 clones, about 81% of which are singletons. A word on this clone: Its specificity is unknown.

The source material was PBMCs. This sequence originates from a young woman in good health and CMV-seronegative.

Here the CDR3 reads CASSKNRVNTEAFF. In nucleotides, the CDR3 is TGTGCCAGTTCAAAGAACAGGGTGAACACTGAAGCTTTCTTT. The J gene is TRBJ1-1, the V gene TRBV6-1; D perhaps matches TRBD1 (6 bases). V was cut by 9 bases and J by 0 bases, with 14 bases left in between. Germline CDR1 reads MNHNS; CDR2 reads SASEGT. The length of the CDR3 is 14 residues.